These 28 T cell receptor beta chains originate from one sample sequenced in a study of blood T cell repertoires in COVID-19 (dated by TCRdb to about 2020). The library was generated by the immunoSEQ multiplex PCR assay. TCRdb obtained this table from immuneACCESS and retained in-frame rearrangements with V and J assigned. These tables miss some clones; where compared with another copy, unresolved V genes account for less than half of the shortfall, and the remainder is unexplained. This sample holds 200,000 to 250,000 clones; 84% were observed only once. Together, the top ten hold approximately 6.6% of the sample. The specimen sequenced was PBMCs or T cells enriched from blood (not recorded which). These TCRs come from a middle-aged woman who had recovered from COVID-19.

This clone was seen a single time. CDR3 region: CATSHSGIGYTF. CDR3 DNA: TGTGCCACCAGTCATTCAGGGATCGGCTACACCTTC. The chain combines TRBV24-1 with TRBJ1-2; D might be TRBD1 (5 bases). The CDR3 is 12 amino acids. Trimming pared 6 bases from V and 8 bases from J, leaving 12 bases between. The germline V gene encodes CDR1 KGHDR and CDR2 SFDVKD.

The chain carries TRBV11-2 and TRBJ2-2; D is perhaps TRBD2 (6 bases). This CDR3 spans 18 amino acids. The V gene lost 4 bases and the J gene lost 3 bases, with 21 bases spanning the gap. Germline V gene data show CDR1 as SGHAT and CDR2 as FQNNGV. CDR3 sequence (DNA): TGTGCCAGCAGCTACTGGGGGGTCGGGAGTTGGGACACCGGGGAGCTGTTTTTT. Encoded protein: CASSYWGVGSWDTGELFF.

This chain links TRBV14 with TRBJ2-1, with a weak D call TRBD2 (5 bases). The CDR3 sequence is 17 residues long. Trimming stripped 0 bases from V and 4 bases from J, with 16 bases between. CDR1 is SGHDN, CDR2 FVKESK, per germline. For the CDR3, the DNA is TGTGCCAGCAGCCAAGATCCGCGAGTAGCGTATTACAATGAGCAGTTCTTC. Translating it yields CASSQDPRVAYYNEQFF. Full variable domain (remainder filled in from reference TRBV14 and TRBJ2-1): EAGVTQFPSHSVIEKGQTVTLRCDPISGHDNLYWYRRVMGKEIKFLLHFVKESKQDESGMPNNRFLAERTGGTYSTLKVQPAELEDSGVYFCASSQDPRVAYYNEQFFGPGTRLTVL.

The chain carries TRBV2 and TRBJ1-1; tentatively, D is TRBD1 (6 bases). The germline V and J ends were trimmed by 5 bases and 2 bases, with 12 bases remaining between them. The CDR3 extends over 14 amino acids. Per the germline V gene, CDR1 is SNHLY and CDR2 is FYNNEI. In DNA, the CDR3 is TGTGCCAGCAGTTCCGGGACATTCAACACTGAAGCTTTCTTT. Translating gives CASSSGTFNTEAFF. Together with reference TRBV2 and TRBJ1-1, the CDR3 gives the full variable domain: EPEVTQTPSHQVTQMGQEVILRCVPISNHLYFYWYRQILGQKVEFLVSFYNNEISEKSEIFDDQFSVERPDGSNFTLKIRSTKLEDSAMYFCASSSGTFNTEAFFGQGTRLTVV.

The V and J genes are TRBV6-2 or TRBV6-3 and TRBJ2-7; 7 bases align to TRBD2. Germline CDR1 reads MNHEY; CDR2 reads SVGEGT. This CDR3 has 15 amino acids. V was pared by 2 bases and J by 3 bases, with 7 bases of the junction left unmatched. CDR3 DNA sequence: TGTGCCAGCAGTTACACGGCGGGAGTGAACTACGAGCAGTACGTC. This gives the protein CASSYTAGVNYEQYV.

The CDR3 coding sequence is TGCGCCAGCAGCCCCGGACTAGCGGCCAGCACAGATACGCAGTATTTT. This sequence encodes CASSPGLAASTDTQYF. V gene TRBV5-1 combines with J gene TRBJ2-3, with 10 bases identical to TRBD2. CDR1 and CDR2 from the germline V gene are SGHRS and YFSETQ. There are 16 residues in the CDR3. V dropped 4 bases and J dropped 0; count of bases not matched to a gene: 5.

The chain combines TRBV5-1 with TRBJ1-1; 8 nucleotides line up with TRBD1. V lost 5 bases, J lost 4 bases, and 10 bases stayed unmatched. Per germline, CDR1 SGHRS and CDR2 YFSETQ. The CDR3 sequence is 15 residues long. CDR3 DNA sequence: TGCGCCAGCAGTCTTTCGGACAGGGCTGGCACTGAAGCTTTCTTT. This encodes CASSLSDRAGTEAFF. Combining the CDR3 with reference TRBV5-1 and TRBJ1-1 gives the whole variable domain KAGVTQTPRYLIKTRGQQVTLSCSPISGHRSVSWYQQTPGQGLQFLFEYFSETQRNKGNFPGRFSGRQFSNSRSEMNVSTLELGDSALYLCASSLSDRAGTEAFFGQGTRLTVV.

CDR3 sequence: CASFDRGGSEQYF. In DNA, the CDR3 is TGTGCCTCCTTCGACAGGGGGGGATCCGAGCAGTACTTC. V is TRBV28 and J is TRBJ2-7; TRBD1 matches 9 bases. CDR3 length: 13 residues. Looked up from germline, CDR1 is MDHEN and CDR2 is SYDVKM. J gave up 6 bases and V 11 bases, and 11 bases lay outside the gene matches.

This clone occurred once. V and J are TRBV29-1 and TRBJ2-2; 7 bases are a match to TRBD2. Germline CDR1 reads SQVTM; CDR2 reads ANQGSEA. The CDR3 is 15 amino acids. The trim removed 3 bases at V and 4 bases at J, leaving 8 bases unmatched. Here the CDR3 DNA reads TGCAGCGTTGAGCGTTGGGAGGGCCCCACCGGGGAGCTGTTTTTT. Translation: CSVERWEGPTGELFF.

CDR3 loop: CASSSWTGRASGANVLTF. CDR3 DNA: TGTGCCAGCAGTTCTTGGACAGGCCGGGCCTCTGGGGCCAACGTCCTGACTTTC. The V gene is TRBV27, the J gene TRBJ2-6; 7 nucleotides match TRBD1. After removal of 4 bases from V and 0 bases from J, the junction contained 9 bases not matched to a gene. Germline V gene data show CDR1 as MNHEY and CDR2 as SMNVEV (reference sequence). The CDR3 sequence is 18 residues long.

The chain employs TRBV24-1 and TRBJ2-3; 8 bases line up with TRBD1. This CDR3 has 15 residues. Per the germline V gene, CDR1 is KGHDR and CDR2 is SFDVKD. V trimming: 2 bases; J trimming: 4 bases; junction bases outside the gene matches: 4. The CDR3 nucleotides are TGTGCCACCAGTGATTCCCGGACAGGGTCAGATACGCAGTATTTT. This codes for CATSDSRTGSDTQYF.

The V gene is TRBV4-1, the J gene TRBJ1-5; D is uncertain. With 2 bases removed from V and 12 bases from J, the gap between germline ends came to 14 bases. Per germline, CDR1 MGHRA and CDR2 YSYEKL. The CDR3 consists of 13 residues. In nucleotides, the CDR3 is TGCGCCAGCAGCCAATTTCGAGAGGAGGACCAGCATTTT. It translates to CASSQFREEDQHF.

With respect to this clone: The sample contains more than one DNA sequence encoding this CDR3. J is TRBJ1-2 and V is TRBV6-5; 8 positions match TRBD1. Germline loops: CDR1 MNHEY, CDR2 SVGAGI. This CDR3 has 13 residues. CDR3 protein: CATQAGGNYGYTF. As DNA, the CDR3 is TGTGCGACGCAGGCAGGGGGCAACTATGGCTACACCTTC.

The J gene is TRBJ1-2, the V gene TRBV28, with 7 bases matching TRBD1. Germline V gene data show CDR1 as MDHEN and CDR2 as SYDVKM. There are 13 residues in the CDR3. Losses at the gene ends were 2 bases for V and 9 bases for J; bases not matched to a gene: 6. The CDR3 nucleotides are TGTGCCAGCAGTTTAGTGAGGGGGCATCGCTACACCTTC. It is translated as CASSLVRGHRYTF.

This clone was recorded once. This chain connects TRBV5-6 to TRBJ1-2; no firm D call. The CDR3 spans 15 residues. V was clipped by 0 bases and J by 7 bases, with 16 bases between them. CDR1 SGHDT and CDR2 YYEEEE come from the germline V gene. CDR3 sequence (DNA): TGTGCCAGCAGCTTGGAACAAGTGCCAACCAGTGGCTACACCTTC. It encodes CASSLEQVPTSGYTF.

A few counts support this clone. The chain uses TRBV11-3 and TRBJ1-3; the match to TRBD1 covers 8 bases. This CDR3 has 14 residues. Germline V gene lookup returns CDR1 SGHNT and CDR2 YENEEA. J was trimmed by 4 bases and V by 5 bases; bases with no gene match: 4. The CDR3 region has the DNA TGTGCCAGCAGCCCGACAGGGGCCGGAAACACCATATATTTT. It encodes CASSPTGAGNTIYF.

The V gene is TRBV5-1, the J gene TRBJ1-4; the match to TRBD1 covers 7 bases. V was pared by 4 bases and J by 6 bases, with 9 bases of the junction left unmatched. The CDR3 is 15 amino acids. Germline V gene sequence: CDR1 SGHRS, CDR2 YFSETQ. The CDR3: CASSPVVGTDEKLFF. The DNA for the CDR3 is TGCGCCAGCAGCCCCGTGGTCGGGACAGATGAAAAACTGTTTTTT.

The V gene is TRBV29-1, the J gene TRBJ2-7, with D possibly matching TRBD2 (5 bases). Germline CDR1 and CDR2: SQVTM and ANQGSEA. CDR3 size: 12 residues. Trimming shortened V by 4 bases and J by 1 base, and 8 bases separated the two germline ends. Written as DNA, the CDR3 is TGCAGCGTTGGGCAGCGGTCCTACGAGCAGTACTTC. Encoded protein: CSVGQRSYEQYF.

As for this clone: The same CDR3 is also encoded by other DNA sequences in this sample. DNA for the CDR3: TGTGCCAGCAGTTACCTAGCGGGGGTACCGGATACGCAGTATTTT. It yields the protein CASSYLAGVPDTQYF. V and J are TRBV6-5 and TRBJ2-3; 10 nucleotides agree with TRBD2. The CDR3 loop spans 15 amino acids. V was pared by 2 bases and J by 6 bases, with 5 bases of the junction left unmatched. The germline CDR1 and CDR2 sequences are MNHEY and SVGAGI.

The rearrangement links TRBV3-1 (or the pseudogene TRBV3-2) to TRBJ2-7; tentative D call: TRBD2 (6 bases). Trimming took off 0 bases at V and 3 bases at J, with 9 bases between the two ends. Germline CDR1 reads LGHDT; CDR2 reads YNNKEL (reference sequence). CDR3 size: 14 residues. The CDR3 loop is CASSQDGGSYEQYF. The CDR3, as DNA: TGTGCCAGCAGCCAAGATGGAGGGAGCTACGAGCAGTACTTC.

V gene TRBV7-9 combines with J gene TRBJ1-1, with 8 bases identical to TRBD1. This CDR3 is 13 amino acids long. V was clipped by 8 bases and J by 7 bases; unmatched bases: 9. Germline V gene lookup returns CDR1 SEHNR and CDR2 FQNEAQ (reference sequence). CDR3 DNA sequence: TGTGCCAGCCGCACAGGGGGTACGGATGAAGCTTTCTTT. Translated, it gives CASRTGGTDEAFF.

The chain combines TRBV3-1 (or the pseudogene TRBV3-2) with TRBJ2-7; the D gene is possibly TRBD2 (6 bases). Germline CDR1 is LGHDT and CDR2 is YNNKEL (reference sequence). This CDR3 has 12 residues. Deletions cut 1 base from V and 10 bases from J, with 11 bases between. CDR3 in amino acids: CASSQGGEAQYF. CDR3 DNA: TGTGCCAGCAGCCAAGGAGGGGAGGCCCAGTACTTC.

V usage is TRBV19 and J usage is TRBJ1-1, with D tentatively TRBD1 (5 bases). Trimming removed 5 bases at V and 6 bases at J, with 13 bases between. The germline V gene encodes CDR1 LNHDA and CDR2 SQIVND (reference sequence). The length of the CDR3 is 13 residues. CDR3 protein: CASSQGQVSEAFF. As DNA, the CDR3 is TGTGCCAGTAGTCAGGGCCAGGTCTCTGAAGCTTTCTTT.

The V call is TRBV28, the J call TRBJ1-4, with 7 bases that match TRBD1. The CDR3 runs 15 residues. Germline CDR1 reads MDHEN; CDR2 reads SYDVKM. V trimming: 1 base; J trimming: 8 bases; junction bases outside the gene matches: 7. The CDR3 loop is CASSLSQGRWEKLFF. As DNA, the CDR3 is TGTGCCAGCAGTTTATCACAGGGGAGGTGGGAAAAACTGTTTTTT.

This sequence joins TRBV3-1 (or the pseudogene TRBV3-2) and TRBJ2-7, with D possibly matching TRBD2 (6 bases). This CDR3 is built from 13 residues. Looked up from germline, CDR1 is LGHDT and CDR2 is YNNKEL (reference sequence). V shed 0 bases and J shed 7 bases, with 10 bases lying between them. This CDR3 reads CASSQERGGEQYF. The CDR3, as DNA: TGTGCCAGCAGCCAAGAGCGGGGCGGAGAGCAGTACTTC.

This clone was seen just once. The gene calls are TRBV3-1 (or the pseudogene TRBV3-2) and TRBJ1-2; D not certain. Trimming took 2 bases from V and 8 from J, leaving 9 bases between them. The germline gives CDR1 LGHDT, CDR2 YNNKEL (reference sequence). CDR3 length: 12 amino acids. In DNA, the CDR3 is TGTGCCAGCAGCCAAACCTTTAGCGGCTACACCTTC. This codes for CASSQTFSGYTF.

The rearrangement joins TRBV4-3 to TRBJ1-2; D remains ambiguous. V dropped 1 base and J dropped 4 bases, with 16 bases sitting between them. Germline V CDR1 and CDR2: LGHNA, YSLEER. This CDR3 has 16 residues. The CDR3 here is CASSQVKSRVTYGYTF. In DNA, the CDR3 is TGCGCCAGCAGCCAAGTAAAATCGAGGGTGACCTATGGCTACACCTTC.

This chain connects TRBV27 to TRBJ2-1; 12 bases match TRBD2. Germline CDR1 reads MNHEY; CDR2 reads SMNVEV (reference sequence). J was trimmed by 9 bases and V by 6 bases; bases with no gene match: 9. This CDR3 has 15 residues. CDR3 loop: CASRPTSGRLGEQFF. In nucleotides, the CDR3 is TGTGCCAGCAGGCCAACTAGCGGGAGGCTCGGTGAGCAGTTCTTC.